This T cell receptor (beta chain) is drawn from a study of cytomegalovirus exposure and HLA in healthy donors. This PCR relied on a set of 60 Vbeta primers and 13 Jbeta primers. Data came from immunoSEQ multiplex PCR; TCRdb stores just in-frame clones and leaves some out. The sample lists over 110,000 clones; about 80% were seen once. Points on this clone: Its target is not known.

Study results and caveats: Fewer than 200 TCR beta chains were listed as cytomegalovirus-associated.

CDR1 is MNHEY and CDR2 is SMNVEV in the germline V gene (reference sequence). V dropped 3 bases and J dropped 0 bases, with 12 bases sitting between them. The length of the CDR3 is 15 residues. The clonotype comes from a female donor in good health and CMV-seronegative. The chain links TRBV27 to TRBJ2-7, with D uncertain. The sequenced sample consisted of PBMCs. The DNA for the CDR3 is TGTGCCAGCAGTTTCTCCCACCTGAGCTCCTACGAGCAGTACTTC. Protein: CASSFSHLSSYEQYF.